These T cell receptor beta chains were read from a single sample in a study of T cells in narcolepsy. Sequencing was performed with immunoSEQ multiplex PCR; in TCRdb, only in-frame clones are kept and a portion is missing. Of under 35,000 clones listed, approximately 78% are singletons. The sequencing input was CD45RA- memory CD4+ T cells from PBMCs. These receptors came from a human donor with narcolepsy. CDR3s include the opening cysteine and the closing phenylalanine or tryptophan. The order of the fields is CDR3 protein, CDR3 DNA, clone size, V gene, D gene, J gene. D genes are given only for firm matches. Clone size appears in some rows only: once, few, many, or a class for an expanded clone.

cdr3_aa: CASTMRNEQFF; cdr3_nt: TGTGCCAGTACAATGAGGAATGAGCAGTTCTTC; clone_size: NA; v_call: TRBV19; d_call: NA; j_call: TRBJ2-1
cdr3_aa: CASSKEGPQETQYF; cdr3_nt: TGTGCCAGCAGCAAGGAGGGGCCTCAAGAGACCCAGTACTTC; clone_size: once; v_call: TRBV2; d_call: NA; j_call: TRBJ2-5
cdr3_aa: CASSEVGQQYF; cdr3_nt: TGTGCCAGCAGTGAAGTGGGACAGCAGTACTTC; clone_size: NA; v_call: TRBV6-1; d_call: NA; j_call: TRBJ2-7
cdr3_aa: CASSIQGGLNYGYTF; cdr3_nt: TGTGCCAGTAGTATCCAGGGGGGCCTTAACTATGGCTACACCTTC; clone_size: NA; v_call: TRBV19; d_call: TRBD1; j_call: TRBJ1-2
cdr3_aa: CARSMGLAGVQETQYF; cdr3_nt: TGTGCCAGAAGTATGGGTCTGGCGGGCGTACAAGAGACCCAGTACTTC; clone_size: few; v_call: TRBV5-3; d_call: NA; j_call: TRBJ2-5
cdr3_aa: CASERQGLNTEAFF; cdr3_nt: TGTGCCAGCGAAAGACAGGGGCTGAACACTGAAGCTTTCTTT; clone_size: NA; v_call: TRBV6-1; d_call: TRBD1; j_call: TRBJ1-1
cdr3_aa: CASSKQGAGANVLTF; cdr3_nt: TGTGCCAGCAGTAAACAGGGAGCTGGGGCCAACGTCCTGACTTTC; clone_size: NA; v_call: TRBV5-6; d_call: NA; j_call: TRBJ2-6
cdr3_aa: CSAGGDTQYF; cdr3_nt: TGCAGCGCCGGGGGGGATACGCAGTATTTT; clone_size: NA; v_call: TRBV29-1; d_call: TRBD2; j_call: TRBJ2-3
cdr3_aa: CASSFHGAGTEAFF; cdr3_nt: TGTGCCAGCAGTTTCCATGGGGCTGGGACTGAAGCTTTCTTT; clone_size: NA; v_call: TRBV25-1; d_call: NA; j_call: TRBJ1-1
cdr3_aa: CASSFPGQGTYEQYF; cdr3_nt: TGTGCCAGCAGCTTTCCGGGACAGGGGACCTACGAGCAGTACTTC; clone_size: NA; v_call: TRBV11-2; d_call: TRBD1; j_call: TRBJ2-7
cdr3_aa: CASSPGTSGRSEQFF; cdr3_nt: TGTGCCAGCAGCCCCGGGACTAGCGGGAGGAGTGAGCAGTTCTTC; clone_size: NA; v_call: TRBV7-3; d_call: TRBD2; j_call: TRBJ2-1
cdr3_aa: CASSESGSLETQYF; cdr3_nt: TGTGCCAGCAGTGAGTCGGGGTCCCTAGAGACCCAGTACTTC; clone_size: NA; v_call: TRBV6-1; d_call: NA; j_call: TRBJ2-5
cdr3_aa: CAWSVQARYNQPQHF; cdr3_nt: TGTGCCTGGAGTGTACAAGCCAGATACAATCAGCCCCAGCATTTT; clone_size: NA; v_call: TRBV30; d_call: NA; j_call: TRBJ1-5
cdr3_aa: CASSEGADVAYGYTF; cdr3_nt: TGTGCCAGCAGTGAAGGGGCGGACGTGGCCTATGGCTACACCTTC; clone_size: NA; v_call: TRBV2; d_call: NA; j_call: TRBJ1-2
cdr3_aa: CASSLGGGQGRDTQYF; cdr3_nt: TGTGCCAGCAGCTTGGGGGGGGGACAGGGTAGAGATACGCAGTATTTT; clone_size: NA; v_call: TRBV5-4; d_call: TRBD1; j_call: TRBJ2-3
cdr3_aa: CAISPAEDRTGELFF; cdr3_nt: TGTGCCATCAGCCCCGCGGAGGATCGCACCGGGGAGCTGTTTTTT; clone_size: NA; v_call: TRBV10-3; d_call: NA; j_call: TRBJ2-2
cdr3_aa: CASSPGRSTDTQYF; cdr3_nt: TGTGCCAGCAGCCCGGGACGGAGCACAGATACGCAGTATTTT; clone_size: NA; v_call: TRBV7-3; d_call: NA; j_call: TRBJ2-3
cdr3_aa: CASSPGQGMNTEAFF; cdr3_nt: TGTGCCAGCTCACCGGGACAGGGGATGAACACTGAAGCTTTCTTT; clone_size: NA; v_call: TRBV18; d_call: TRBD1; j_call: TRBJ1-1
cdr3_aa: CSARDNQGYEKLFF; cdr3_nt: TGCAGCGCCCGGGATAACCAGGGGTATGAAAAACTGTTTTTT; clone_size: NA; v_call: TRBV29-1; d_call: NA; j_call: TRBJ1-4
cdr3_aa: CASSLGSAAYTGELFF; cdr3_nt: TGTGCCAGCAGCTTAGGTTCTGCAGCTTACACCGGGGAGCTGTTTTTT; clone_size: NA; v_call: TRBV7-3; d_call: NA; j_call: TRBJ2-2
cdr3_aa: CASSSARANTGELFF; cdr3_nt: TGTGCCAGCAGCTCTGCCCGGGCCAACACCGGGGAGCTGTTTTTT; clone_size: NA; v_call: TRBV21-1; d_call: NA; j_call: TRBJ2-2
cdr3_aa: CASSLVGKEGYTF; cdr3_nt: TGTGCCAGCAGCTTGGTTGGGAAAGAGGGCTACACCTTC; clone_size: NA; v_call: TRBV5-5; d_call: NA; j_call: TRBJ1-2
cdr3_aa: CASSLDLGPNEQYF; cdr3_nt: TGTGCCAGCAGCTTAGATCTAGGCCCAAACGAGCAGTACTTC; clone_size: NA; v_call: TRBV11-2; d_call: NA; j_call: TRBJ2-7
cdr3_aa: CASSVVPPPRGGTRTDTQYF; cdr3_nt: TGTGCCAGCAGCGTAGTACCCCCCCCTAGGGGCGGGACTCGGACAGATACGCAGTATTTT; clone_size: NA; v_call: TRBV9; d_call: NA; j_call: TRBJ2-3
cdr3_aa: CASSSILAGDLGNEQFF; cdr3_nt: TGTGCCAGCAGCAGTATACTAGCGGGAGATCTGGGCAATGAGCAGTTCTTC; clone_size: NA; v_call: TRBV28; d_call: TRBD2; j_call: TRBJ2-1
cdr3_aa: CASSYSIRGGTEAFF; cdr3_nt: TGTGCCAGCAGTTACTCGATTAGGGGTGGCACTGAAGCTTTCTTT; clone_size: NA; v_call: TRBV6-5; d_call: NA; j_call: TRBJ1-1
cdr3_aa: CASSLIRGLDYGYTF; cdr3_nt: TGTGCCAGCAGCTTGATCCGGGGCTTGGACTATGGCTACACCTTC; clone_size: NA; v_call: TRBV5-6; d_call: NA; j_call: TRBJ1-2
cdr3_aa: CASSVDSWDETQYF; cdr3_nt: TGTGCCAGCAGCGTCGACAGTTGGGACGAGACCCAGTACTTC; clone_size: NA; v_call: TRBV9; d_call: NA; j_call: TRBJ2-5
cdr3_aa: CASSADRVGGYTF; cdr3_nt: TGTGCCAGCAGCGCCGACAGGGTGGGAGGCTACACCTTC; clone_size: NA; v_call: TRBV5-4; d_call: TRBD1; j_call: TRBJ1-2
cdr3_aa: CASSPTGTGGYEQYF; cdr3_nt: TGTGCCAGCAGTCCTACCGGGACAGGGGGCTACGAGCAGTACTTC; clone_size: NA; v_call: TRBV7-2; d_call: TRBD1; j_call: TRBJ2-7
cdr3_aa: CASSLTWDGSSPLHF; cdr3_nt: TGTGCCAGCAGCTTAACGTGGGACGGATCTTCACCCCTCCACTTT; clone_size: few; v_call: TRBV7-2; d_call: NA; j_call: TRBJ1-6
cdr3_aa: CASSRDHQPQHF; cdr3_nt: TGTGCCAGCAGCAGGGATCATCAGCCCCAGCATTTT; clone_size: NA; v_call: TRBV2; d_call: NA; j_call: TRBJ1-5
cdr3_aa: CASSLSGQGQPQHF; cdr3_nt: TGTGCCAGCAGCTTGTCAGGGCAAGGACAGCCCCAGCATTTT; clone_size: NA; v_call: TRBV5-5; d_call: NA; j_call: TRBJ1-5
cdr3_aa: CAIWGGDTDTEAFF; cdr3_nt: TGTGCCATCTGGGGGGGGGATACGGACACTGAAGCTTTCTTT; clone_size: NA; v_call: TRBV28; d_call: NA; j_call: TRBJ1-1
cdr3_aa: CASSLSVAGGRNEQFF; cdr3_nt: TGTGCCAGCAGCTTGTCCGTAGCGGGGGGCCGGAATGAGCAGTTCTTC; clone_size: NA; v_call: TRBV5-4; d_call: TRBD2; j_call: TRBJ2-1
cdr3_aa: CASSLGWGEGEQYF; cdr3_nt: TGTGCCAGCAGCTTGGGGTGGGGGGAGGGCGAGCAGTACTTC; clone_size: NA; v_call: TRBV5-6; d_call: TRBD2; j_call: TRBJ2-7
cdr3_aa: CASSVRFNTEAFF; cdr3_nt: TGTGCCAGCAGTGTTCGGTTTAACACTGAAGCTTTCTTT; clone_size: NA; v_call: TRBV6-5; d_call: NA; j_call: TRBJ1-1
cdr3_aa: CASSVSQGGTGELFF; cdr3_nt: TGTGCCAGCAGCGTATCACAGGGAGGCACCGGGGAGCTGTTTTTT; clone_size: NA; v_call: TRBV9; d_call: NA; j_call: TRBJ2-2
cdr3_aa: CAGGGQGYGNTIYF; cdr3_nt: TGTGCCGGGGGAGGACAGGGGTACGGAAACACCATATATTTT; clone_size: NA; v_call: TRBV5-4; d_call: TRBD1; j_call: TRBJ1-3
cdr3_aa: CASSSEPGLAGRETQYF; cdr3_nt: TGCGCCAGCAGCTCAGAACCGGGACTAGCGGGGCGAGAGACCCAGTACTTC; clone_size: NA; v_call: TRBV5-1; d_call: TRBD2; j_call: TRBJ2-5
cdr3_aa: CASIRGTGIPEAFF; cdr3_nt: TGTGCCAGCATCAGAGGGACAGGGATCCCTGAAGCTTTCTTT; clone_size: NA; v_call: TRBV7-2; d_call: TRBD1; j_call: TRBJ1-1
cdr3_aa: CASSQRGATNEKLFF; cdr3_nt: TGTGCCAGCAGCCAACGGGGGGCAACTAATGAAAAACTGTTTTTT; clone_size: once; v_call: TRBV5-6; d_call: NA; j_call: TRBJ1-4
cdr3_aa: CASTRTSGSKNEQFF; cdr3_nt: TGTGCCAGCACTAGGACTAGCGGGAGTAAGAATGAGCAGTTCTTC; clone_size: NA; v_call: TRBV2; d_call: TRBD2; j_call: TRBJ2-1
cdr3_aa: CASSLSTGHNYGYTF; cdr3_nt: TGTGCCAGCAGCTTATCCACAGGGCACAACTATGGCTACACCTTC; clone_size: NA; v_call: TRBV5-5; d_call: NA; j_call: TRBJ1-2
cdr3_aa: CASKLGSYNEQFF; cdr3_nt: TGCGCCAGCAAGTTGGGGTCCTACAATGAGCAGTTCTTC; clone_size: NA; v_call: TRBV5-1; d_call: NA; j_call: TRBJ2-1
cdr3_aa: CASSSRGPTEAFF; cdr3_nt: TGTGCCAGCAGCTCCAGGGGTCCCACTGAAGCTTTCTTT; clone_size: NA; v_call: TRBV7-9; d_call: NA; j_call: TRBJ1-1
cdr3_aa: CATRTSGRGSATNYGYTF; cdr3_nt: TGTGCCACCCGAACTTCGGGGCGCGGATCTGCTACTAACTATGGCTACACCTTC; clone_size: once; v_call: TRBV19; d_call: NA; j_call: TRBJ1-2
cdr3_aa: CASSESTGETQYF; cdr3_nt: TGCGCCAGCAGTGAGTCGACCGGGGAGACCCAGTACTTC; clone_size: NA; v_call: TRBV10-1; d_call: NA; j_call: TRBJ2-5
cdr3_aa: CASSGGGSGRADTQYF; cdr3_nt: TGTGCCAGTAGTGGCGGGGGTAGCGGGAGGGCAGATACGCAGTATTTT; clone_size: NA; v_call: TRBV19; d_call: TRBD2; j_call: TRBJ2-3
cdr3_aa: CASSPGRETQYF; cdr3_nt: TGTGCCAGCAGCCCCGGGCGAGAGACCCAGTACTTC; clone_size: NA; v_call: TRBV27; d_call: NA; j_call: TRBJ2-5
cdr3_aa: CASSSNYPGAGNTIYF; cdr3_nt: TGTGCCAGCAGCTCCAATTACCCGGGCGCTGGAAACACCATATATTTT; clone_size: NA; v_call: TRBV7-3; d_call: NA; j_call: TRBJ1-3
cdr3_aa: CASSFSGDTGELFF; cdr3_nt: TGTGCCAGCAGCTTCTCAGGGGACACCGGGGAGCTGTTTTTT; clone_size: NA; v_call: TRBV7-3; d_call: NA; j_call: TRBJ2-2
cdr3_aa: CASSLVSSLRGNEQFF; cdr3_nt: TGTGCCAGCAGCTTGGTGTCATCACTGCGGGGCAATGAGCAGTTCTTC; clone_size: NA; v_call: TRBV5-4; d_call: NA; j_call: TRBJ2-1
cdr3_aa: CASSYGPTGAYEQYF; cdr3_nt: TGTGCCAGCAGTTACGGTCCGACAGGGGCCTACGAGCAGTACTTC; clone_size: NA; v_call: TRBV6-9; d_call: TRBD1; j_call: TRBJ2-7
cdr3_aa: CASSQARGQGETQYF; cdr3_nt: TGTGCCAGCAGCCAAGCACGGGGACAGGGTGAGACCCAGTACTTC; clone_size: NA; v_call: TRBV11-2; d_call: TRBD1; j_call: TRBJ2-5
cdr3_aa: CASSLLRAGELFF; cdr3_nt: NA; clone_size: NA; v_call: TRBV7-2; d_call: NA; j_call: TRBJ2-2
cdr3_aa: CASSYRGAKQETQYF; cdr3_nt: TGTGCCAGCAGTTACCGAGGGGCCAAACAAGAGACCCAGTACTTC; clone_size: NA; v_call: TRBV6-5; d_call: NA; j_call: TRBJ2-5
cdr3_aa: CASSDPSGVLGNQPQHF; cdr3_nt: TGTGCCAGCAGTGATCCAAGCGGGGTGTTAGGCAATCAGCCCCAGCATTTT; clone_size: once; v_call: TRBV25-1; d_call: NA; j_call: TRBJ1-5